Following are 23 T cell receptor beta chains from one sample sequenced in a study of OX40 agonist ivuxolimab in advanced cancers. TCRdb's copy holds only in-frame clones and misses some; the assay was immunoSEQ multiplex PCR. The sample lists roughly 55,000 clones; roughly 80% were seen once. The sequencing used CD4+ or CD8+ T cells sorted from blood, collected in a trial of the OX40 agonist ivuxolimab. The source of these receptors is an adult with an advanced solid tumor such as melanoma, head and neck, liver or kidney cancer.

This clone has a handful of counts. V gene TRBV11-2 combines with J gene TRBJ1-2; D is undetermined. CDR1 and CDR2 (germline): SGHAT, FQNNGV. V lost 5 bases to trimming and J lost 8 bases, with 18 bases between them. CDR3 length: 14 amino acids. The DNA of the CDR3 is TGTGCCAGCAGCCAAAACAGAGGCGGTGACGGCTACACCTTC. It is translated as CASSQNRGGDGYTF.

The chain uses TRBV27 and TRBJ2-1; possible D gene TRBD2, 5 bases. Trimming pared 8 bases from V and 4 bases from J, leaving 15 bases between. CDR3 length: 14 residues. Germline V gene sequence: CDR1 MNHEY, CDR2 SMNVEV (reference sequence). CDR3 nucleotides: TGTGCCAGCGGGGATCGGGGAAGGTACAATGAGCAGTTCTTC. Its translation: CASGDRGRYNEQFF.

The gene calls are TRBV11-2 and TRBJ1-5; perhaps TRBD1 as D (6 bases). The germline V gene encodes CDR1 SGHAT and CDR2 FQNNGV. V lost 0 bases, J lost 4 bases, and 19 bases lay in between. The CDR3 sequence is 18 residues long. CDR3 sequence reads: CASSLDQGGGMQNQPQHF. The CDR3 region has the DNA TGTGCCAGCAGCTTAGATCAAGGGGGGGGTATGCAGAATCAGCCCCAGCATTTT.

This sequence joins TRBV4-1 and TRBJ1-4; D perhaps matches TRBD1 (6 bases). The ends were cut back, 0 bases at V and 8 bases at J, with 25 bases in the middle. Germline V gene sequence: CDR1 MGHRA, CDR2 YSYEKL. The CDR3 has 19 residues. DNA for the CDR3: TGCGCCAGCAGCCAAGACATTGGCGGACAGAGGCGTCTTAACGAAAAACTGTTTTTT. Its protein product is CASSQDIGGQRRLNEKLFF.

V usage is TRBV9 and J usage is TRBJ1-2; 7 bases are a match to TRBD1. With 4 bases clipped from V and 14 bases from J, the junction kept 20 bases outside the gene matches. Per the germline V gene, CDR1 is SGDLS and CDR2 is YYNGEE. This CDR3 has 15 residues. CDR3 bases: TGTGCCAGCAGCTTGCCGGGACAGCCCATCAGATCGAAAACCTTC. Translation gives CASSLPGQPIRSKTF.

The chain has TRBV19 and TRBJ2-5; D not certain. V lost 5 bases and J lost 5, with 6 bases in between. Germline V gives CDR1 LNHDA, CDR2 SQIVND (reference sequence). The CDR3 loop spans 11 amino acids. CDR3 loop: CASSARETQYF. As DNA, the CDR3 is TGTGCCAGTAGTGCCCGGGAGACCCAGTACTTC.

This CDR3 reads CASSASGTNGYTF. CDR3 DNA: TGTGCCAGCTCCGCTAGTGGGACAAATGGCTACACCTTC. The chain has TRBV18 and TRBJ1-2, with D possibly being TRBD1 (6 bases). The CDR3 totals 13 residues. V dropped 6 bases and J dropped 6 bases, with 14 bases sitting between them. CDR1 is KGHSH and CDR2 is LQKENI in the germline V gene. Full variable domain (outside the CDR3, taken from reference TRBV18 and TRBJ1-2): NAGVMQNPRHLVRRRGQEARLRCSPMKGHSHVYWYRQLPEEGLKFMVYLQKENIIDESGMPKERFSAEFPKEGPSILRIQQVVRGDSAAYFCASSASGTNGYTFGSGTRLTVV.

The chain links TRBV6-5 to TRBJ1-6; maybe TRBD1 (6 bases). Trimming pared 3 bases from V and 8 bases from J, leaving 14 bases between. The CDR3 is 15 amino acids. CDR1 and CDR2 (germline): MNHEY, SVGAGI. The CDR3 nucleotides read TGTGCCAGCAGTTATCGGGGGCAGAGGGATTCACCCCTCCACTTT. It encodes CASSYRGQRDSPLHF.

This rearrangement joins TRBV18 to TRBJ2-4; TRBD1 matches 7 bases. This CDR3 region has 15 residues. Germline CDR1 reads KGHSH; CDR2 reads LQKENI. Trimming cost V 3 bases and J 8 bases; bases outside gene matches: 10. The CDR3 DNA reads as TGTGCCAGCTCACCTGGGACAGCTGGGTCTCACATTCAGTACTTC. As protein: CASSPGTAGSHIQYF. Variable domain in full (rest from reference TRBV18 and TRBJ2-4): NAGVMQNPRHLVRRRGQEARLRCSPMKGHSHVYWYRQLPEEGLKFMVYLQKENIIDESGMPKERFSAEFPKEGPSILRIQQVVRGDSAAYFCASSPGTAGSHIQYFGAGTRLSVL.

The chain links TRBV5-8 to TRBJ1-6; D unclear. V was shortened by 4 bases and J by 6 bases, with 11 bases between the two germline ends. Per germline, CDR1 SGHTS and CDR2 YDEGEE. The CDR3 sequence is 14 residues long. The CDR3 DNA sequence: TGTGCCAGCAGCCCTACGGACTTTAATTCACCCCTCCACTTT. As protein: CASSPTDFNSPLHF.

The chain employs TRBV28 and TRBJ2-7; no clear D. V gave up 6 bases and J gave up 3 bases, with 21 bases separating them. CDR3 size: 16 residues. Germline CDR1 and CDR2: MDHEN and SYDVKM. The CDR3 protein is CASRNAGGYLFYEQYF. The CDR3 nucleotides read TGTGCCAGCAGAAATGCCGGCGGTTACCTTTTCTACGAGCAGTACTTC.

V usage is TRBV9 and J usage is TRBJ2-3; 8 nucleotides line up with TRBD2. Germline values: CDR1 SGDLS, CDR2 YYNGEE. The CDR3 length is 14 residues. The V and J ends lost 4 bases and 6 bases, in that order; junction bases with no gene match: 7. CDR3 coding DNA: TGTGCCAGCAGCTTCCCGGGGGGGCTGGATACGCAGTATTTT. It is translated as CASSFPGGLDTQYF.

The V call is TRBV7-2, the J call TRBJ2-4; TRBD2 agrees at 7 bases. V dropped 3 bases and J dropped 5; count of bases not matched to a gene: 4. The CDR3 contains 14 residues. Germline assignment: CDR1 SGHTA and CDR2 FQGNSA. CDR3 DNA sequence: TGTGCCAGCAGCTTGGGGGGAGGGCAAAACATTCAGTACTTC. This encodes CASSLGGGQNIQYF.

This chain uses TRBV5-1 with TRBJ1-2, with 7 bases identical to TRBD1. The length of the CDR3 is 14 residues. Germline values: CDR1 SGHRS, CDR2 YFSETQ. With 6 bases clipped from V and 7 bases from J, the junction kept 12 bases outside the gene matches. This chain's CDR3 is CASTLYEGASGYTF. The CDR3 DNA reads as TGCGCCAGCACCCTGTATGAGGGGGCATCTGGCTACACCTTC.

This clone was seen a handful of times. V gene TRBV27 combines with J gene TRBJ1-1; 8 bases match TRBD1. Germline trimming cut 3 bases from V and 5 bases from J; bases unmatched to any gene: 8. Germline-derived CDR1 and CDR2 are MNHEY and SMNVEV (reference sequence). CDR3 size: 15 residues. The chain's CDR3 is CASSFGDRTTTEAFF. CDR3 nucleotide sequence: TGTGCCAGCAGTTTCGGGGACAGGACTACAACTGAAGCTTTCTTT.

The J gene is TRBJ1-1, the V gene TRBV7-2; no clear D gene. The length of the CDR3 is 13 residues. With 2 bases removed from V and 1 base from J, the gap between germline ends came to 5 bases. Germline CDR1 reads SGHTA; CDR2 reads FQGNSA. CDR3 sequence (DNA): TGTGCCAGCAGCTTATTGACGAACACTGAAGCTTTCTTT. Translation: CASSLLTNTEAFF.

This sequence joins TRBV5-1 and TRBJ2-5; 8 bases line up with TRBD1. Germline CDR1 SGHRS, CDR2 YFSETQ. This CDR3 has 15 residues. Unmatched junction bases numbered 4, after V lost 2 bases and J lost 1 base. CDR3 nucleotide sequence: TGCGCCAGCAGCTTCACGACAGGGGCCCAAGAGACCCAGTACTTC. This gives the protein CASSFTTGAQETQYF.

This clone is a singleton in its sample. V gene TRBV14 combines with J gene TRBJ1-3; D is ambiguous. CDR3 length: 13 residues. Trimming left V 1 base short and J 4 bases short, with 5 bases between. Germline V gives CDR1 SGHDN, CDR2 FVKESK. CDR3 nucleotides: TGTGCCAGCAGCCAAGTAGTCGGAAACACCATATATTTT. It is translated as CASSQVVGNTIYF. The full variable domain, rest sourced from reference TRBV14 and TRBJ1-3, is EAGVTQFPSHSVIEKGQTVTLRCDPISGHDNLYWYRRVMGKEIKFLLHFVKESKQDESGMPNNRFLAERTGGTYSTLKVQPAELEDSGVYFCASSQVVGNTIYFGEGSWLTVV.

This chain joins TRBV5-1 and TRBJ2-6, with unresolved D. Germline-derived CDR1 and CDR2 are SGHRS and YFSETQ. The CDR3 extends over 16 amino acids. Trimming stripped 1 base from V and 0 bases from J, with 8 bases between. The CDR3 region is CASSLSVFSGANVLTF. The DNA for the CDR3 is TGCGCCAGCAGCTTGAGCGTCTTCTCTGGGGCCAACGTCCTGACTTTC.

The rearrangement uses TRBV7-2 and TRBJ2-2, with D uncertain. The germline gives CDR1 SGHTA, CDR2 FQGNSA. The CDR3 totals 14 residues. V was pared by 2 bases and J by 2 bases, with 6 bases between. The CDR3 region has the DNA TGTGCCAGCAGCTTATTCCCTAACACCGGGGAGCTGTTTTTT. This sequence encodes CASSLFPNTGELFF.

The rearrangement links TRBV29-1 to TRBJ2-7, with 10 bases lining up with TRBD1. Germline lookup yields CDR1 SQVTM and CDR2 ANQGSEA. CDR3 length: 12 amino acids. With V trimmed by 6 bases and J by 6 bases, 5 bases remained unmatched. CDR3 bases: TGCAGCGTCCGGACAGGGGGGTTCGAGCAGTACTTC. It specifies CSVRTGGFEQYF.

The V call is TRBV7-2, the J call TRBJ1-4; 10 bases map to TRBD1. CDR3 length: 16 amino acids. Trimming removed 5 bases from V and 7 bases from J; junction bases left unmatched: 10. Germline-derived CDR1 and CDR2 are SGHTA and FQGNSA. The DNA for the CDR3 is TGTGCCAGCAGCCTTTGGGCGGGACAGGGGAGTGAAAAACTGTTTTTT. It translates to CASSLWAGQGSEKLFF. Full variable domain (missing parts from reference TRBV7-2 and TRBJ1-4): GAGVSQSPSNKVTEKGKDVELRCDPISGHTALYWYRQSLGQGLEFLIYFQGNSAPDKSGLPSDRFSAERTGGSVSTLTIQRTQQEDSAVYLCASSLWAGQGSEKLFFGSGTQLSVL.

The chain combines TRBV7-9 with TRBJ1-1, with D perhaps matching TRBD1 (6 bases). Trimming stripped 2 bases from V and 10 bases from J, with 14 bases between. Germline-derived CDR1 and CDR2 are SEHNR and FQNEAQ (reference sequence). This CDR3 spans 13 amino acids. CDR3: CASSLLWDKGAFF. The CDR3, as DNA: TGTGCCAGCAGCTTATTGTGGGACAAGGGAGCTTTCTTT.